This TCR beta chain stems from a study of shared clonotypes between healthy human individuals. The method was immunoSEQ multiplex PCR; TCRdb's version includes in-frame clones alone and lacks a portion of them. The table lists about 960,000 clones, less than 85% of them singletons. The CDR3 has 15 amino acids. V lost 1 base to trimming and J lost 5 bases, with 14 bases between them. Germline V CDR1 and CDR2: SGHTA, FQGTGA. Every contributor of samples was a Caucasian grown-up residing in Nashville, Tennessee. A split of CD4+ cells into CD45RA+ naive and CD45RA-negative memory subsets was performed. Sequences were obtained from memory CD4+ T cells sorted from blood. Subset described: CD45RA-negative fraction. The chain carries TRBV7-3 and TRBJ1-1; D is ambiguous. The source is a man aged 18-30 years in good health. CDR3 nucleotides: TGTGCCAGCAGCTTAAAAGGAGTCCAGCAGACTGAAGCTTTCTTT. Protein: CASSLKGVQQTEAFF.